This entry concerns a single T cell receptor (beta chain). Antigen unknown. This record belongs to a study of T-cell memory formation after mild COVID-19. For the study at large: TCR clusters largely stayed donor specific.

Germline lookup yields CDR1 SGHRS and CDR2 YFSETQ. The CDR3 runs to 16 residues. Trimming took off 4 bases at V and 5 bases at J, with 22 bases between the two ends. Findings of the study overall: Clones contracting over day 15 to 85 were CD4/CD8 balanced, with later expanders leaning CD4+. Prior to infection, memory already included some responding clones, suggesting cross-reactive memory joined.

Constant-segment-primed 5'RACE gave TCR alpha and TCR beta cDNA libraries with sample barcodes and UMIs. Using its own MiXCR run on the 5' RACE reads, TCRdb lists one record per CDR3 protein. The sample contains around 340,000 distinct CDR3 sequences, roughly 13% of which appear only once. The chain combines TRBV5-1 with TRBJ2-7, with D perhaps TRBD2 (6 bases). The TCR was taken from a man younger than 30 who had mild COVID-19 (a few samples of this study predate the infection). Cell type and time point are not known. Sequencing input: PBMCs or a T cell subset sorted from them (not recorded which). This chain's CDR3 is CASSHPFREVGDEQYF. CDR3 nucleotides: TGCGCCAGCAGCCACCCCTTCAGGGAGGTGGGCGACGAGCAGTACTTC.